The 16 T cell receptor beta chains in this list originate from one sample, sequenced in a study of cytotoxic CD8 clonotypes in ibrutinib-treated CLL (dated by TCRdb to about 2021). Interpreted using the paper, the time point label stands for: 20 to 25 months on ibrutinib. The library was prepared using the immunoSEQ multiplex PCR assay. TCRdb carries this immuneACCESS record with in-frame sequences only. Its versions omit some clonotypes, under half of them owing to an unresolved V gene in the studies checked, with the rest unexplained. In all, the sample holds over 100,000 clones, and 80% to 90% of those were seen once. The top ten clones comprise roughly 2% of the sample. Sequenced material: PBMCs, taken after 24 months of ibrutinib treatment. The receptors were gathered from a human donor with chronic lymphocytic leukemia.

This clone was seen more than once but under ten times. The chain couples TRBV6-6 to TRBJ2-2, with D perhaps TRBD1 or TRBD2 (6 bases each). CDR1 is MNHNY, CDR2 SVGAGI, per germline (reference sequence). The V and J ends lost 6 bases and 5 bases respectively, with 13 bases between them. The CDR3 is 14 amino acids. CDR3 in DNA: TGTGCCAGCAGCGACAGGCTAGCGACCGGGGAGCTGTTTTTT. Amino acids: CASSDRLATGELFF.

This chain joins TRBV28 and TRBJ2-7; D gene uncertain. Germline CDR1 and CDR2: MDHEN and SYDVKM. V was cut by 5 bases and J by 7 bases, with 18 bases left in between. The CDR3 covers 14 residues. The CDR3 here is CASSRLMGPFEQYF. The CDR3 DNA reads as TGTGCCAGCAGTAGGCTTATGGGCCCCTTTGAGCAGTACTTC.

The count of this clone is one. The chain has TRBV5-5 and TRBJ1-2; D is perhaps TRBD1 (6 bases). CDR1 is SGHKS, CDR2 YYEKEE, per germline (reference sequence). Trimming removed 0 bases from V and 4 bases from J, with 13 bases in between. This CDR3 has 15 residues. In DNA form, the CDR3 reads TGTGCCAGCAGCTTGGTACCTACAGGGACCTATGGCTACACCTTC. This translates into CASSLVPTGTYGYTF.

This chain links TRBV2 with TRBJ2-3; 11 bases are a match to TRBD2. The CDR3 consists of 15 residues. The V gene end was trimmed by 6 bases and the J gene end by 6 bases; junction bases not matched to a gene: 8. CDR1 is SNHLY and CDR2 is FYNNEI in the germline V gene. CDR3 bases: TGTGCCAGCAGGGTTAGCGGGGGGGCCGGGGATACGCAGTATTTT. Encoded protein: CASRVSGGAGDTQYF.

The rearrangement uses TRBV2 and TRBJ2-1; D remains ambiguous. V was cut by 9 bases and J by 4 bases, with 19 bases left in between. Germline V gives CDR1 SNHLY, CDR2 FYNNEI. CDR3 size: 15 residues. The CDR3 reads CARETSTSFYNEQFF. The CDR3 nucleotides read TGTGCCAGAGAAACAAGCACCTCCTTTTACAATGAGCAGTTCTTC.

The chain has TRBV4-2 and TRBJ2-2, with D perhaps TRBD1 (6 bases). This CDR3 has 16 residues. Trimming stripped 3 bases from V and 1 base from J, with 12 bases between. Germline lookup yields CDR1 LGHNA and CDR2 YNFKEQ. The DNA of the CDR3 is TGTGCCAGCAGCCATGACGGGACACAGAACACCGGGGAGCTGTTTTTT. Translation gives CASSHDGTQNTGELFF.

The chain's CDR3 is CASSQYGGEQYF. The CDR3 DNA is TGTGCCAGCAGCCAATACGGGGGCGAGCAGTACTTC. The rearrangement joins TRBV4-2 to TRBJ2-7; D might be TRBD2 (6 bases). Looked up from germline, CDR1 is LGHNA and CDR2 is YNFKEQ. The CDR3 is made up of 12 amino acids. V lost 2 bases, J lost 6 bases, and 8 bases lay in between.

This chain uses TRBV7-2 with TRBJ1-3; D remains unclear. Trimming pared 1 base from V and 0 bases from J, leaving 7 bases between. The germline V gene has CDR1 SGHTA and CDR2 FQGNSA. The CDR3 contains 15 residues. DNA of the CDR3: TGTGCCAGCAGCTTAGAGTCGAGCTCTGGAAACACCATATATTTT. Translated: CASSLESSSGNTIYF.

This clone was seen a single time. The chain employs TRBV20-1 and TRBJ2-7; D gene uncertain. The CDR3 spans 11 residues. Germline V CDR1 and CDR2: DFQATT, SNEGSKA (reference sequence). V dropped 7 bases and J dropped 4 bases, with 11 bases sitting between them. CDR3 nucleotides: TGCAGTGTCCGGTTCGGGTACGAGCAGTACTTC. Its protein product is CSVRFGYEQYF.

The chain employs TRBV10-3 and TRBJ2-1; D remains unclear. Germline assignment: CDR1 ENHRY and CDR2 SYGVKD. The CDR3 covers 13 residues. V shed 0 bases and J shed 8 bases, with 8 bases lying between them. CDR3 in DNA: TGTGCCATCAGTGAGTCGTCGGGCGATGAGCAGTTCTTC. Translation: CAISESSGDEQFF.

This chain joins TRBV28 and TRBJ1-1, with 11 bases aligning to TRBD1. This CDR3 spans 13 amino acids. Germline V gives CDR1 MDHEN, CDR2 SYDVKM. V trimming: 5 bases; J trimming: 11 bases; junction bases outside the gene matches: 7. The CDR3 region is CASSRDRGKKAFF. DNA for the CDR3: TGTGCCAGCAGTCGGGACAGGGGGAAAAAGGCTTTCTTT.

DNA for the CDR3: TGTGCCAGCATCCCCGGGGGTAGCAATCAGCCCCAGCATTTT. It yields the protein CASIPGGSNQPQHF. The chain uses TRBV28 and TRBJ1-5; the D gene is possibly TRBD1 (5 bases). The CDR3 runs 14 residues. V lost 7 bases and J lost 0, with 10 bases in between. Germline CDR1 is MDHEN and CDR2 is SYDVKM.

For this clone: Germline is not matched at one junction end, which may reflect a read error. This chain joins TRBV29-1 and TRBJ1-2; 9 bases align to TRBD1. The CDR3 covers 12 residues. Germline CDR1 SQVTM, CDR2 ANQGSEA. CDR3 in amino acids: CSVARGQGPLAF. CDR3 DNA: TGCAGCGTTGCGAGGGGACAGGGCCCCCTCGCCTTC.

CDR3: CASSPGRGYEQYF. Here the CDR3 DNA reads TGTGCCAGCAGCCCCGGGAGGGGGTACGAGCAGTACTTC. The chain combines TRBV11-3 with TRBJ2-7; 8 bases line up with TRBD2. Looked up from germline, CDR1 is SGHNT and CDR2 is YENEEA. Trimming removed 5 bases from V and 4 bases from J; junction bases left unmatched: 4. This CDR3 is built from 13 residues.

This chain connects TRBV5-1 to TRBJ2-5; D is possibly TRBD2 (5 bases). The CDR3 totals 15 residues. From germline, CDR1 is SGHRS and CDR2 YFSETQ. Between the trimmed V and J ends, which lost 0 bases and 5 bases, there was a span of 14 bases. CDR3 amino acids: CASSLDPGRFETQYF. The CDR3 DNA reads TGCGCCAGCAGCTTGGATCCGGGAAGGTTCGAGACCCAGTACTTC.

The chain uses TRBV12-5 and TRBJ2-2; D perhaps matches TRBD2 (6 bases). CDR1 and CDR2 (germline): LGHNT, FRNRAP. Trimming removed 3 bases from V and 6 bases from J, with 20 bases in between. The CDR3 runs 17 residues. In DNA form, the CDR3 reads TGTGCTAGTGGTTTCCAGAACTCGGGCCGGAGGGCCGGGGAGCTGTTTTTT. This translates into CASGFQNSGRRAGELFF.